The 15 T cell receptor beta chains below were found in one sample sequenced in a study of T cells after yellow fever vaccination. TCRdb reanalysed the 5' RACE reads using MiXCR and keeps one entry per CDR3 protein. The table shows about 68,000 distinct CDR3 sequences, with just over 6.5% occurring only once. Sequencing was performed on CD8+ T cells sorted from PBMCs, taken about 41 days after the first yellow fever vaccination. The receptor set was obtained from a man between 18 and 35 years old who received the YFV17D yellow fever vaccine.

This clonotype was seen a handful of times. V and J are TRBV12-3 or TRBV12-4 and TRBJ2-5; TRBD2 aligns across 9 bases. CDR3 length equals 15 residues. The junction had 7 bases not matched to a gene; V was cut back by 6 bases and J by 2 bases. CDR3 in amino acids: CASREAGGLQETQYF. For the CDR3, the DNA is TGTGCCAGCAGAGAAGCGGGGGGTTTACAAGAGACCCAGTACTTC.

This clonotype was observed at least ten times. J is TRBJ2-5 and V is TRBV7-9, with 11 bases identical to TRBD2. Per the germline V gene, CDR1 is SEHNR and CDR2 is FQNEAQ (reference sequence). The CDR3 contains 16 residues. V lost 6 bases and J lost 2; bases outside the gene matches: 8. As DNA, the CDR3 is TGTGCCAGCAGTCCCACTAGCGGGGGCCCACAAGAGACCCAGTACTTC. Its translation: CASSPTSGGPQETQYF.

This clonotype came up a few times. The chain couples TRBV5-1 to TRBJ1-2, with D possibly being TRBD1 (6 bases). CDR3 size: 14 residues. Trimming took 4 bases from V and 8 from J, leaving 18 bases between them. From germline, CDR1 is SGHRS and CDR2 YFSETQ. This CDR3 reads CASSLGTQGLGYTF. The CDR3 DNA sequence: TGCGCCAGCAGCCTCGGGACTCAGGGGTTAGGCTACACCTTC.

In its sample, this clonotype was seen many times. J is TRBJ1-2 and V is TRBV12-3 or TRBV12-4; TRBD1 is a possible D gene (5 bases). V dropped 1 base and J dropped 5 bases, with 20 bases sitting between them. This CDR3 region has 17 residues. Here the CDR3 reads CASSLGDLTAAIYGYTF. The DNA for the CDR3 is TGTGCCAGCAGTTTAGGGGATTTGACAGCGGCGATTTATGGCTACACCTTC.

This clonotype was observed at least ten times. The chain is built from TRBV29-1 and TRBJ1-4; no reliable D call. The CDR3 contains 14 residues. V shed 2 bases and J shed 5 bases, with 12 bases lying between them. Germline V lookup: CDR1 SQVTM, CDR2 ANQGSEA. The CDR3, as DNA: TGCAGCGTTGAATTCTTGGGGTGGAATGAAAAACTGTTTTTT. This sequence encodes CSVEFLGWNEKLFF.

In this sample, this clonotype turned up many times. This chain connects TRBV12-3 or TRBV12-4 to TRBJ1-4; TRBD1 aligns across 8 bases. V shed 7 bases and J 8 bases; nucleotides not matched to a gene: 12. CDR3 length: 15 residues. CDR3 amino acids: CASNPDRGEGEKLFF. CDR3 sequence (DNA): TGTGCCAGCAACCCCGACAGGGGAGAAGGAGAAAAACTGTTTTTT.

There are a few counts of this clonotype. This chain connects TRBV6-2 or TRBV6-3 to TRBJ2-1; D not certain. The CDR3 has 11 amino acids. The V end was cut by 4 bases, the J end by 8 bases, with 6 bases between. Per the germline V gene, CDR1 is MNHEY and CDR2 is SVGEGT. The CDR3 protein is CASSWTHEQFF. DNA for the CDR3: TGTGCCAGCAGTTGGACCCATGAGCAGTTCTTC.

This clonotype was seen a few times. For the CDR3, the DNA is TGCGCCAGCAGGAGCGTAAGTACAGATACGCAGTATTTT. Translated, it gives CASRSVSTDTQYF. This chain connects TRBV5-1 to TRBJ2-3; D unclear. Germline CDR1 reads SGHRS; CDR2 reads YFSETQ. The CDR3 has 13 amino acids. V was cut by 5 bases and J by 3 bases, with 10 bases left in between. The full variable domain, in which reference TRBV5-1 and TRBJ2-3 provide the parts outside the CDR3, is KAGVTQTPRYLIKTRGQQVTLSCSPISGHRSVSWYQQTPGQGLQFLFEYFSETQRNKGNFPGRFSGRQFSNSRSEMNVSTLELGDSALYLCASRSVSTDTQYFGPGTRLTVL.

This sequence joins TRBV5-4 and TRBJ2-2; 11 bases fit TRBD1. Trimming removed 2 bases from V and 4 bases from J; junction bases left unmatched: 1. The CDR3 is 15 residues long. CDR1 SGHNT and CDR2 YYREEE come from the germline V gene (reference sequence). The CDR3 here is CASSFGTGGTGELFF. The CDR3 nucleotides are TGTGCCAGCAGCTTCGGGACAGGGGGCACCGGGGAGCTGTTTTTT.

This clonotype was recorded at least ten times. The chain combines TRBV5-1 with TRBJ2-7; TRBD1 is a possible D gene (6 bases). The CDR3 has 13 amino acids. Germline V gene lookup returns CDR1 SGHRS and CDR2 YFSETQ. With 4 bases removed from V and 0 bases from J, the gap between germline ends came to 8 bases. As DNA, the CDR3 is TGCGCCAGCAGCCTCAGGGGCTCCTACGAGCAGTACTTC. Protein product: CASSLRGSYEQYF.

This clonotype was counted at least ten times. The chain combines TRBV7-2 with TRBJ2-3; 8 positions agree with TRBD2. Germline assignment: CDR1 SGHTA and CDR2 FQGNSA. The junction had 9 bases not matched to a gene; V was cut back by 5 bases and J by 2 bases. This CDR3 spans 16 amino acids. CDR3 amino acids: CASSPRAGGLTDTQYF. CDR3 nucleotide sequence: TGTGCCAGCAGCCCCCGGGCGGGGGGCCTCACAGATACGCAGTATTTT.

Only a few counts were recorded for this clonotype. The CDR3 is CASSYRNYLDRNSPLHF. The CDR3 DNA sequence: TGTGCCAGCAGTTACCGGAATTACTTGGATAGGAATTCACCCCTCCACTTT. The rearrangement links TRBV6-5 to TRBJ1-6; D not certain. This CDR3 has 17 amino acids. Trimming pared 2 bases from V and 7 bases from J, leaving 18 bases between. CDR1 is MNHEY, CDR2 SVGAGI, per germline.

This clonotype appeared many times. V usage is TRBV7-6 and J usage is TRBJ2-7; D gene unclear. The CDR3 spans 11 residues. Germline V gene sequence: CDR1 SGHVS, CDR2 FNYEAQ. Trimming shortened V by 5 bases and J by 5 bases, and 7 bases separated the two germline ends. The CDR3 spells CASSQLHEQYF. The CDR3 nucleotides read TGTGCCAGCAGCCAACTTCACGAGCAGTACTTC.

This chain links TRBV20-1 with TRBJ1-5; D not resolved. The CDR3 has 14 amino acids. Trimming stripped 6 bases from V and 0 bases from J, with 12 bases between. Germline V gene sequence: CDR1 DFQATT, CDR2 SNEGSKA (reference sequence). The CDR3: CSAESQDSNQPQHF. The CDR3 DNA reads as TGCAGTGCCGAGAGCCAGGATAGCAATCAGCCCCAGCATTTT.

This clonotype has at least ten counts. The V gene is TRBV28, the J gene TRBJ2-7, with 9 bases matching TRBD1. The germline V gene encodes CDR1 MDHEN and CDR2 SYDVKM. CDR3 length equals 14 residues. The V and J ends lost 1 base and 6 bases, in that order; junction bases with no gene match: 4. The CDR3 region has the DNA TGTGCCAGCAGTTTATATGGGACAGGGAGCGAGCAGTACGTC. Translating gives CASSLYGTGSEQYV.